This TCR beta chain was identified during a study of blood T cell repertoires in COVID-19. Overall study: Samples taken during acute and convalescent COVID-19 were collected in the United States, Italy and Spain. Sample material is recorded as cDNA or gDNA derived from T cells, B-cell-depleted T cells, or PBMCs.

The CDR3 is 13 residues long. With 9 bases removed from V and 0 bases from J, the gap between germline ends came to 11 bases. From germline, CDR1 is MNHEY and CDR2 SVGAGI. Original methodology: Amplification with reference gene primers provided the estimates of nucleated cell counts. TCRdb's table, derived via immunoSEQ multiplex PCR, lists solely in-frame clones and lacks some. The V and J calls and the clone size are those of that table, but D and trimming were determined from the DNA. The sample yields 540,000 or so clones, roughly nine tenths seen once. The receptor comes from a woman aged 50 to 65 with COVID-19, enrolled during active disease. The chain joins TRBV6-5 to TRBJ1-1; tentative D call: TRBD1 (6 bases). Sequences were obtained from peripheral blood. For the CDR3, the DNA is TGTGCCAGTTCTACAGGGATGAACACTGAAGCTTTCTTT. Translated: CASSTGMNTEAFF.